One sample yielded the 31 T cell receptor beta chains listed below, sequenced in a study of monozygotic twins with cystic fibrosis. Only in-frame clones appear in the TCRdb table, and some are missing; sequencing was by immunoSEQ multiplex PCR. Among tens of thousands of clones, around 96% were seen once, and the ten largest hold around 2.5%. Sequencing was carried out using blood. All receptors come from a girl aged 2 to 10 with cystic fibrosis.

This clone was seen once. The rearrangement uses TRBV4-3 and TRBJ1-1; 10 bases fit TRBD1. Unmatched junction bases numbered 7, after V lost 3 bases and J lost 6 bases. Germline V gene sequence: CDR1 LGHNA, CDR2 YSLEER. The CDR3 runs 15 residues. The CDR3 loop is CASSQGTGVEAEAFF. The CDR3 DNA is TGCGCCAGCAGCCAGGGGACAGGGGTAGAGGCTGAAGCTTTCTTT.

The chain carries TRBV7-9 and TRBJ1-5; D unresolved. Trimming cost V 1 base and J 2 bases, with 9 bases left between them. The CDR3 runs to 15 residues. Germline loops: CDR1 SEHNR, CDR2 FQNEAQ (reference sequence). The DNA of the CDR3 is TGTGCCAGCAGCTTAGGCGGGCAAGGCAATCAGCCCCAGCATTTT. Residues: CASSLGGQGNQPQHF.

The rearrangement joins TRBV2 to TRBJ2-1; D unclear. Germline CDR1 and CDR2: SNHLY and FYNNEI. The CDR3 loop spans 10 amino acids. V was trimmed by 7 bases and J by 6 bases, leaving 4 bases between them. The CDR3 DNA follows: TGTGCCAGCAAGGGCAATGAGCAGTTCTTC. It codes for CASKGNEQFF.

This chain uses TRBV5-1 with TRBJ2-3; 10 bases are shared with TRBD2. Germline V gene lookup returns CDR1 SGHRS and CDR2 YFSETQ. J gave up 3 bases and V 0 bases, and 7 bases lay outside the gene matches. This CDR3 has 17 residues. DNA for the CDR3: TGCGCCAGCAGCTTGGTCCCTAGCGGGAGTGGAACAGATACGCAGTATTTT. Its translation: CASSLVPSGSGTDTQYF.

The chain couples TRBV6-6 to TRBJ2-2, with D hard to call. The CDR3 has 10 residues. Germline-derived CDR1 and CDR2 are MNHNY and SVGAGI (reference sequence). Between the trimmed V and J ends, which lost 9 bases and 6 bases, there was a span of 5 bases. CDR3 nucleotides: TGTGCCAGTTGGGCCGGGGAGCTGTTTTTT. Translating gives CASWAGELFF.

This chain connects TRBV28 to TRBJ1-2; D ambiguous. V was clipped by 6 bases and J by 12 bases, with 17 bases between them. Germline V gene lookup returns CDR1 MDHEN and CDR2 SYDVKM. This CDR3 comprises 12 residues. CDR3 protein: CASRDGLWLDTF. In DNA form, the CDR3 reads TGTGCCAGCAGAGACGGATTATGGCTAGACACCTTC.

This chain connects TRBV14 to TRBJ2-7; 9 bases fit TRBD1. Germline V lookup: CDR1 SGHDN, CDR2 FVKESK. This CDR3 contains 16 residues. The junction had 12 bases not matched to a gene; V was cut back by 4 bases and J by 5 bases. The CDR3 sequence is CASSPFQRQGGHEQYF. In nucleotides, the CDR3 is TGTGCCAGCAGCCCATTTCAGAGACAGGGGGGACACGAGCAGTACTTC.

This chain connects TRBV27 to TRBJ1-1; D unresolved. CDR1 is MNHEY, CDR2 SMNVEV, per germline (reference sequence). The V and J ends lost 3 bases and 4 bases respectively, with 15 bases between them. The length of the CDR3 is 15 residues. This chain's CDR3 is CASSLSTTRGTEAFF. In DNA, the CDR3 is TGTGCCAGCAGTTTGTCCACTACTCGGGGCACTGAAGCTTTCTTT.

The chain combines TRBV18 with TRBJ2-5; 7 bases match TRBD2. Unmatched junction bases numbered 1, after V lost 2 bases and J lost 4 bases. Germline CDR1 and CDR2: KGHSH and LQKENI. This CDR3 region has 13 residues. In DNA form, the CDR3 reads TGTGCCAGCTCACCAGGGGGGGGAGAGACCCAGTACTTC. It specifies CASSPGGGETQYF.

The V call is TRBV2, the J call TRBJ2-4, with 8 bases identical to TRBD1. The CDR3 contains 16 residues. The germline V gene has CDR1 SNHLY and CDR2 FYNNEI. J lost 2 bases, V lost 3 bases, and 6 bases had no gene match. This CDR3 is CASSDQGAGSKNIQYF. Here the CDR3 DNA reads TGTGCCAGCAGTGACCAGGGGGCGGGATCCAAAAACATTCAGTACTTC.

CDR3 nucleotide sequence: TGTGCCAGCAGCACCAGCGGGGCGAGCACAGATACGCAGTATTTT. The encoded protein is CASSTSGASTDTQYF. The V gene is TRBV9, the J gene TRBJ2-3, with 7 bases matching TRBD2. CDR3 length: 15 amino acids. Germline CDR1 reads SGDLS; CDR2 reads YYNGEE. The J segment lost 0 bases and the V segment lost 4 bases, leaving 5 bases of the junction unmatched.

V and J are TRBV27 and TRBJ2-1; D is perhaps TRBD1 (6 bases). Trimming shortened V by 6 bases and J by 2 bases, and 17 bases separated the two germline ends. From germline, CDR1 is MNHEY and CDR2 SMNVEV (reference sequence). The CDR3 covers 16 residues. The CDR3 nucleotides read TGTGCCAGCAGCCCTGCCGGGACATACACCTACAATGAGCAGTTCTTC. Amino acid sequence: CASSPAGTYTYNEQFF.

The chain has TRBV25-1 and TRBJ2-5; a possible D gene is TRBD1 (5 bases). V lost 2 bases and J lost 2, with 15 bases in between. Per germline, CDR1 MGHDK and CDR2 SYGVNS. The CDR3 runs to 16 residues. CDR3 loop: CASSEPGRVGQETQYF. CDR3 DNA sequence: TGTGCCAGCAGTGAACCTGGCAGGGTTGGGCAAGAGACCCAGTACTTC. The full variable domain, in which reference TRBV25-1 and TRBJ2-5 provide the parts outside the CDR3, is EADIYQTPRYLVIGTGKKITLECSQTMGHDKMYWYQQDPGMELHLIHYSYGVNSTEKGDLSSESTVSRIRTEHFPLTLESARPSHTSQYLCASSEPGRVGQETQYFGPGTRLLVL.

This chain connects TRBV15 to TRBJ1-5; no firm D call. Deletions cut 2 bases from V and 5 bases from J, with 13 bases between. CDR3 length: 15 amino acids. CDR1 and CDR2 (germline): LNHNV, YYDKDF (reference sequence). The DNA of the CDR3 is TGTGCCACCAGCAGACGACCAAACGGGGATCAGCCCCAGCATTTT. It codes for CATSRRPNGDQPQHF.

V is TRBV27 and J is TRBJ2-7, with D hard to call. This CDR3 comprises 12 residues. Trimming removed 3 bases from V and 7 bases from J, with 10 bases in between. CDR1 is MNHEY and CDR2 is SMNVEV in the germline V gene (reference sequence). The chain's CDR3 is CASSFEYGEQYF. For the CDR3, the DNA is TGTGCCAGCAGTTTTGAGTATGGGGAGCAGTACTTC.

The rearrangement uses TRBV29-1 and TRBJ2-1; TRBD2 aligns across 8 bases. This CDR3 has 16 residues. Losses at the gene ends were 3 bases for V and 2 bases for J; bases not matched to a gene: 9. The V gene's germline CDR1 is SQVTM and CDR2 ANQGSEA. CDR3 region: CSVEGFIAGPYNEQFF. CDR3 bases: TGCAGCGTTGAGGGGTTTATAGCGGGGCCCTACAATGAGCAGTTCTTC.

The chain has TRBV27 and TRBJ1-3; no clear D. Germline CDR1 MNHEY, CDR2 SMNVEV (reference sequence). V was pared by 1 base and J by 0 bases, with 4 bases between. The CDR3 is 14 amino acids. CDR3 DNA sequence: TGTGCCAGCAGTTTATGGGGCTCTGGAAACACCATATATTTT. Amino acids: CASSLWGSGNTIYF.

The V gene is TRBV30, the J gene TRBJ1-1; perhaps TRBD1 as D (5 bases). The V end lost 4 bases, the J end lost 4 bases, and 16 bases lay between the germline ends. The CDR3 totals 14 residues. Germline V CDR1 and CDR2: GTSNPN, SVGIG (reference sequence). DNA of the CDR3: TGTGCCTGGAATTTACGGGTTAGGGGCACTGAAGCTTTCTTT. It specifies CAWNLRVRGTEAFF. Supplemented by reference TRBV30 and TRBJ1-1, the full variable domain reads SQTIHQWPATLVQPVGSPLSLECTVEGTSNPNLYWYRQAAGRGLQLLFYSVGIGQISSEVPQNLSASRPQDRQFILSSKKLLLSDSGFYLCAWNLRVRGTEAFFGQGTRLTVV.

This chain links TRBV15 with TRBJ2-1; D call uncertain. Germline CDR1 is LNHNV and CDR2 is YYDKDF (reference sequence). V was shortened by 1 base and J by 10 bases, with 11 bases between the two germline ends. This CDR3 comprises 13 residues. CDR3 in DNA: TGTGCCACCAGCAGAGTTTCGATTGAAGAGCAGTTCTTC. Translating it yields CATSRVSIEEQFF.

The CDR3 bases are TGCAGCGTTGGGGCCCACGAGCAGTACTTC. Its protein is CSVGAHEQYF. The genes are TRBV29-1 and TRBJ2-7; the D is unclear. This CDR3 is 10 amino acids long. The germline V and J ends were trimmed by 4 bases and 5 bases, with 6 bases remaining between them. Germline-derived CDR1 and CDR2 are SQVTM and ANQGSEA.

The chain carries TRBV7-2 and TRBJ2-7; maybe TRBD2 (6 bases). V gave up 2 bases and J gave up 1 base, with 9 bases separating them. There are 14 residues in the CDR3. Germline lookup yields CDR1 SGHTA and CDR2 FQGNSA. The CDR3 nucleotides read TGTGCCAGCAGCTTAAGGGGAGGATCCTACGAGCAGTACTTC. It encodes CASSLRGGSYEQYF.

J is TRBJ2-7 and V is TRBV4-2; tentatively, D is TRBD1 or TRBD2 (6 bases each). V lost 4 bases to trimming and J lost 0 bases, with 13 bases between them. CDR3 size: 15 residues. The germline gives CDR1 LGHNA, CDR2 YNFKEQ. The CDR3 sequence: CASSREDSGSYEQYF. Written as DNA, the CDR3 is TGTGCCAGCAGCCGGGAGGACAGTGGCTCCTACGAGCAGTACTTC.

This rearrangement joins TRBV4-1 to TRBJ1-4; TRBD1 aligns across 10 bases. Germline V CDR1 and CDR2: MGHRA, YSYEKL. The CDR3 extends over 17 amino acids. The junction had 13 bases not matched to a gene; V was cut back by 4 bases and J by 8 bases. The CDR3 reads CASSLTGGADRREKLFF. The DNA for the CDR3 is TGCGCCAGCAGCCTGACAGGGGGCGCCGATCGGAGGGAAAAACTGTTTTTT.

The chain carries TRBV6-5 and TRBJ2-1; D is uncertain. Trimming removed 9 bases from V and 4 bases from J, with 13 bases in between. Germline CDR1 MNHEY, CDR2 SVGAGI. The CDR3 has 13 residues. Here the CDR3 DNA reads TGTGCCAGTTGGCGTGGTGGGTACAATGAGCAGTTCTTC. It translates to CASWRGGYNEQFF.

This sequence joins TRBV27 and TRBJ1-2, with D perhaps TRBD1 (5 bases). Looked up from germline, CDR1 is MNHEY and CDR2 is SMNVEV (reference sequence). The ends were cut back, 6 bases at V and 3 bases at J, with 14 bases in the middle. There are 14 residues in the CDR3. CDR3 nucleotides: TGTGCCAGCAGACAGTGGCAGGGAGACTATGGCTACACCTTC. It is translated as CASRQWQGDYGYTF.

The chain carries TRBV5-8 and TRBJ1-5; D perhaps matches TRBD1 (6 bases). The CDR3 length is 17 residues. Germline assignment: CDR1 SGHTS and CDR2 YDEGEE. The V and J ends lost 5 bases and 2 bases respectively, with 20 bases between them. CDR3 sequence reads: CASRPWIGGEGNQPQHF. The CDR3 DNA follows: TGTGCCAGCAGACCTTGGATAGGGGGAGAAGGCAATCAGCCCCAGCATTTT.

J is TRBJ2-1 and V is TRBV4-1; TRBD2 matches 12 bases. In germline, CDR1 is MGHRA, CDR2 YSYEKL. V lost 1 base and J lost 8; bases outside the gene matches: 6. The CDR3 extends over 16 amino acids. CDR3 residues: CASSQGRLAGADEQFF. CDR3 sequence (DNA): TGCGCCAGCAGCCAAGGGCGACTAGCGGGAGCGGATGAGCAGTTCTTC.

J is TRBJ2-3 and V is TRBV18; 9 bases map to TRBD1. This CDR3 spans 16 amino acids. From germline, CDR1 is KGHSH and CDR2 LQKENI. J gave up 2 bases and V 6 bases, and 9 bases lay outside the gene matches. CDR3 nucleotide sequence: TGTGCCAGCTCCCTAGGGACAGGGCTTAACACAGATACGCAGTATTTT. Protein: CASSLGTGLNTDTQYF.

V and J are TRBV4-3 and TRBJ2-2, with TRBD2 identical over 12 bases. J gave up 1 base and V 4 bases, and 1 base lay outside the gene matches. Germline-derived CDR1 and CDR2 are LGHNA and YSLEER. CDR3 size: 16 residues. The CDR3 loop reads CASSRTSGENTGELFF. CDR3 in DNA: TGCGCCAGCAGCCGGACTAGCGGGGAGAACACCGGGGAGCTGTTTTTT.

The chain uses TRBV14 and TRBJ2-1; D is perhaps TRBD1 (6 bases). The V gene lost 5 bases and the J gene lost 0 bases, with 11 bases spanning the gap. This CDR3 contains 15 residues. CDR1 and CDR2 from the germline V gene are SGHDN and FVKESK. The CDR3 bases are TGTGCCAGCAGCTTAACAGGGAGCTCCTACAATGAGCAGTTCTTC. Its translation is CASSLTGSSYNEQFF.

J is TRBJ1-2 and V is TRBV7-9, with TRBD1 identical over 9 bases. There are 14 residues in the CDR3. V was clipped by 4 bases and J by 8 bases; unmatched bases: 8. Germline V lookup: CDR1 SEHNR, CDR2 FQNEAQ (reference sequence). In DNA form, the CDR3 reads TGTGCCAGCAGCTCCGGGACAGGGCCTCTAGGCTACACCTTC. It specifies CASSSGTGPLGYTF.